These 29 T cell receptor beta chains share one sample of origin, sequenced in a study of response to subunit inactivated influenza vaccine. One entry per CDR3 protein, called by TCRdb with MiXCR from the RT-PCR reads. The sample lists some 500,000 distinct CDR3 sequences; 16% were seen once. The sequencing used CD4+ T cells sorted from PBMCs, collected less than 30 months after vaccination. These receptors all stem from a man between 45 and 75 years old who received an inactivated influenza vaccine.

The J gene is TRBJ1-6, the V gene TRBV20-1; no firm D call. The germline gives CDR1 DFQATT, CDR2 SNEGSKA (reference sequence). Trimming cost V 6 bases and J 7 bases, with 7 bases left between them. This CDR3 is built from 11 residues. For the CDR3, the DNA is TGCAGTGCCTCTTCAAATTCACCCCTCCACTTT. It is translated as CSASSNSPLHF.

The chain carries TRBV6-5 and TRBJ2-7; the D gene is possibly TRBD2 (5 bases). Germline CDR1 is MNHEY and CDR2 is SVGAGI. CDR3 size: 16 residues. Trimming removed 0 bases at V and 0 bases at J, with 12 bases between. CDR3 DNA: TGTGCCAGCAGTTACTCTGGGTGGGCGGGCTCCTACGAGCAGTACTTC. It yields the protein CASSYSGWAGSYEQYF.

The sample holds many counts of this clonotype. Here the CDR3 DNA reads TGTGCCAGCAGCTTAGATGGACATACCACAGATACGCAGTATTTT. Residues: CASSLDGHTTDTQYF. The gene calls are TRBV11-1 and TRBJ2-3; D is perhaps TRBD1 (5 bases). Trimming took off 1 base at V and 2 bases at J, with 10 bases between the two ends. This CDR3 spans 15 amino acids. Germline V CDR1 and CDR2: SGHAT, FQDESV (reference sequence).

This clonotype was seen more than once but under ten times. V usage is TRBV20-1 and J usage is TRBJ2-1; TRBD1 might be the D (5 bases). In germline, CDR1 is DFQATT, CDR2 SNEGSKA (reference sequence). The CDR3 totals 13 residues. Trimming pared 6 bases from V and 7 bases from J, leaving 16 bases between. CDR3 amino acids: CSAAFLRANEQFF. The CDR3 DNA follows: TGCAGTGCCGCCTTCCTCAGGGCAAATGAGCAGTTCTTC.

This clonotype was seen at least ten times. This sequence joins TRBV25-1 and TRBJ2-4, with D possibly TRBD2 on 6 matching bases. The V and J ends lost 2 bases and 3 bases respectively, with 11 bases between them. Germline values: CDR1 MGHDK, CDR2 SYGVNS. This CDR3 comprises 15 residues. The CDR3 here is CASSEHRGGKNIQYF. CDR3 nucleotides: TGTGCCAGCAGTGAACATAGGGGAGGCAAAAACATTCAGTACTTC. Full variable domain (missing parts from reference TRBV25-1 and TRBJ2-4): EADIYQTPRYLVIGTGKKITLECSQTMGHDKMYWYQQDPGMELHLIHYSYGVNSTEKGDLSSESTVSRIRTEHFPLTLESARPSHTSQYLCASSEHRGGKNIQYFGAGTRLSVL.

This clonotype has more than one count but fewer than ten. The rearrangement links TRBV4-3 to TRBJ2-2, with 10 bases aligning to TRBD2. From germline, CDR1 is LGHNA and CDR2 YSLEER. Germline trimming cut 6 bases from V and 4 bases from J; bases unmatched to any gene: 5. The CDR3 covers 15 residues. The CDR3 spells CASRSSGGFTGELFF. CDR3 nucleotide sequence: TGCGCCAGCAGATCTAGCGGGGGCTTCACCGGGGAGCTGTTTTTT.

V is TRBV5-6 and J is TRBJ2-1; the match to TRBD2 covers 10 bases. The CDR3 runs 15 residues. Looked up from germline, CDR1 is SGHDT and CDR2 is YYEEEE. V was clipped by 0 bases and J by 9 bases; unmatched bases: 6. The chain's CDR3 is CASSLVASGSGEQFF. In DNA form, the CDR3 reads TGTGCCAGCAGCTTGGTGGCTAGCGGGAGTGGTGAGCAGTTCTTC.

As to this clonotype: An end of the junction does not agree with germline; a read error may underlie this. CDR3 nucleotides: TGTGCCAGCAGGCAAGCCGGAAAGAACACCGGGGAGCTGTTTTTT. It is translated as CASRQAGKNTGELFF. The rearrangement links TRBV3-1 to TRBJ2-2; D uncertain. This CDR3 comprises 15 residues. Germline values: CDR1 LGHDT, CDR2 YNNKEL (reference sequence). Variable domain in full (rest from reference TRBV3-1 and TRBJ2-2): DTAVSQTPKYLVTQMGNDKSIKCEQNLGHDTMYWYKQDSKKFLKIMFSYNNKELIINETVPNRFSPKSPDKAHLNLHINSLELGDSAVYFCASRQAGKNTGELFFGEGSRLTVL.

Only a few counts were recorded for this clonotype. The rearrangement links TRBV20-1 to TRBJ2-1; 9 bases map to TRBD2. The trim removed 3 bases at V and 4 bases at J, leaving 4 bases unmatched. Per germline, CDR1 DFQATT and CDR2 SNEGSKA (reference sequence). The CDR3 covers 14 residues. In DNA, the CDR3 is TGCAGTGCTAGTGAGCGGGGGGTTTACAATGAGCAGTTCTTC. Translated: CSASERGVYNEQFF.

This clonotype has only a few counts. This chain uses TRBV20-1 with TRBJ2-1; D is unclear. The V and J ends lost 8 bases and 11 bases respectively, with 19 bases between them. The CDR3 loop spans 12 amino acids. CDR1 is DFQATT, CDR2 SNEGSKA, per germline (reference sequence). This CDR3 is CSPKNPVEKQFF. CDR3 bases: TGCAGTCCAAAAAACCCGGTAGAGAAGCAGTTCTTC.

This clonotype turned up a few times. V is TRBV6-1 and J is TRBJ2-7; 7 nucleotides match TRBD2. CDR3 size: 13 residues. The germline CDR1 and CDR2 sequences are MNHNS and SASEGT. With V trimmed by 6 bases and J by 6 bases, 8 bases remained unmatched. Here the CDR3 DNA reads TGTGCCAGCAGATCGTATCCGGGGGGCGAGCAGTACTTC. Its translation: CASRSYPGGEQYF.

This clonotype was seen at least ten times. The CDR3 is CATRRSSYNEQFF. CDR3 coding DNA: TGTGCCACCCGTCGGTCCTCCTACAATGAGCAGTTCTTC. The chain uses TRBV24-1 and TRBJ2-1; D not certain. This CDR3 spans 13 amino acids. Looked up from germline, CDR1 is KGHDR and CDR2 is SFDVKD. V lost 9 bases and J lost 0, with 8 bases in between.

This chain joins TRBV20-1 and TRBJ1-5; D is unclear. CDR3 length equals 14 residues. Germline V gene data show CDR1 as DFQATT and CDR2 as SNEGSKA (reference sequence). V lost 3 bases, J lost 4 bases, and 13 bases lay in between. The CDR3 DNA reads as TGCAGTGCTAGCTCGGGCAGCGGGAATCAGCCCCAGCATTTT. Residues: CSASSGSGNQPQHF.

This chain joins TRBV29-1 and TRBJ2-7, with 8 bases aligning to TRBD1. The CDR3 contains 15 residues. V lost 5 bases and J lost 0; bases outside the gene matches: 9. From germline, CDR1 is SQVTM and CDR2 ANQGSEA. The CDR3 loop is CSVRGQGASSYEQYF. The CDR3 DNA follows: TGCAGCGTTCGTGGACAGGGCGCAAGCTCCTACGAGCAGTACTTC.

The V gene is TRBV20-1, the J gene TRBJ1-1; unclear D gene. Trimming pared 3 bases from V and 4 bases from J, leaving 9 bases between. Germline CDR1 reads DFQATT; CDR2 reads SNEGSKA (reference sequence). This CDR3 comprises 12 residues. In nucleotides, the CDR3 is TGCAGTGCTAGGGACGGCGGCACTGAAGCTTTCTTT. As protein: CSARDGGTEAFF.

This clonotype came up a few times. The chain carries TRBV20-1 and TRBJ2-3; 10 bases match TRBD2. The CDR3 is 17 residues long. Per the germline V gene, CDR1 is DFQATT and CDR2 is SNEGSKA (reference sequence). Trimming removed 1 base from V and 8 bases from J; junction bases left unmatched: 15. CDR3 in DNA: TGCAGTGCTAGAGCTGGGCGGAGACTAGCGGGTGGGGTTACGCAGTATTTT. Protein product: CSARAGRRLAGGVTQYF.

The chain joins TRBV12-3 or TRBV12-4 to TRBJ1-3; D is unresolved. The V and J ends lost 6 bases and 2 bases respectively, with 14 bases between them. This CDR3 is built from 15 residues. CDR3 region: CASSLHWMAGNTIYF. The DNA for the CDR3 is TGTGCCAGCAGCCTCCATTGGATGGCTGGAAACACCATATATTTT.

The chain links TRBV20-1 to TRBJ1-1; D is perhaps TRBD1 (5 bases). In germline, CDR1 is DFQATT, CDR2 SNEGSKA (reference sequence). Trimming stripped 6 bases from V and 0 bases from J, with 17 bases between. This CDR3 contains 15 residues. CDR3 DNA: TGCAGTGCGCCGAAGGGACGACAGATGAACACTGAAGCTTTCTTT. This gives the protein CSAPKGRQMNTEAFF.

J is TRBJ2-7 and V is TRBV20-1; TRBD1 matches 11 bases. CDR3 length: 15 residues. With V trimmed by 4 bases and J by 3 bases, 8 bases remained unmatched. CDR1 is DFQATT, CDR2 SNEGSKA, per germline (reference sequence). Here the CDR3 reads CSAKGWGTGGYEQYF. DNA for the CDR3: TGCAGTGCTAAGGGGTGGGGGACAGGGGGCTACGAGCAGTACTTC.

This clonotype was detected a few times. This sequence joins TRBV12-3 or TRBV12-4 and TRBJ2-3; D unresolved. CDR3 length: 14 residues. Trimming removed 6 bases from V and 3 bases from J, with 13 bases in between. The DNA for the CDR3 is TGTGCCAGCAGGTGGGCAGGCCAGACAGATACGCAGTATTTT. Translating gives CASRWAGQTDTQYF.

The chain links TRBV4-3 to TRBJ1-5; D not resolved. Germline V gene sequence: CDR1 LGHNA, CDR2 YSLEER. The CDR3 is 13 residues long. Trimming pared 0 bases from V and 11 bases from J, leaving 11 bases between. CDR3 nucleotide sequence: TGCGCCAGCAGCCAAGATGCGGGTTTCACCCAGCATTTT. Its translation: CASSQDAGFTQHF.

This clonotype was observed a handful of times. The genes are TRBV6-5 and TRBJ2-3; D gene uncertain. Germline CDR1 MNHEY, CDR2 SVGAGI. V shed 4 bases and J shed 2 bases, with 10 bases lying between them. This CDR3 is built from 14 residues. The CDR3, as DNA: TGTGCCAGCAGTTCTTTTCGGGTCACAGATACGCAGTATTTT. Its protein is CASSSFRVTDTQYF.

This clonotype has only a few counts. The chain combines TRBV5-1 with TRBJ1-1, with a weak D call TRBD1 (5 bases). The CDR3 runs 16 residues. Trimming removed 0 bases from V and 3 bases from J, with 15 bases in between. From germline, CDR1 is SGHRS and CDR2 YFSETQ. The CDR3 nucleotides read TGCGCCAGCAGCTTGGGGGACGGTCGCTCGGACACTGAAGCTTTCTTT. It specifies CASSLGDGRSDTEAFF.

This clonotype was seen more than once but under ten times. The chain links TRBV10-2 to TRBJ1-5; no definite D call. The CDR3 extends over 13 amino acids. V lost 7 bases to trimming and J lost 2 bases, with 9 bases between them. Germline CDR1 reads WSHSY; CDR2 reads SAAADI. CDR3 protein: CASTPFGNQPQHF. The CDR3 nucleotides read TGCGCCAGCACTCCCTTTGGCAATCAGCCCCAGCATTTT.

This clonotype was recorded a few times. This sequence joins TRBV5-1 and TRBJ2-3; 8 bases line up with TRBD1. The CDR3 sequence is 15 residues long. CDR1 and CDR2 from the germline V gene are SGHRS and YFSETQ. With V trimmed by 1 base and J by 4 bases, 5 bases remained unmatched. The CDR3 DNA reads TGCGCCAGCAGCTTGAACAGGGGGATGGCAGATACGCAGTATTTT. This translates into CASSLNRGMADTQYF. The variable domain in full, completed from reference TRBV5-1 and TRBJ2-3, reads KAGVTQTPRYLIKTRGQQVTLSCSPISGHRSVSWYQQTPGQGLQFLFEYFSETQRNKGNFPGRFSGRQFSNSRSEMNVSTLELGDSALYLCASSLNRGMADTQYFGPGTRLTVL.

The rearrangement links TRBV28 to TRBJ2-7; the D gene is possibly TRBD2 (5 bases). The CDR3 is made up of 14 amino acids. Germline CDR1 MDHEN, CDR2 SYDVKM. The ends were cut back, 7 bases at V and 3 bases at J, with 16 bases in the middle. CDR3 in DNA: TGTGCCAGCAACCTTGAAAGGAGGAACTACGAGCAGTACTTC. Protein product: CASNLERRNYEQYF.

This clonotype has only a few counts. The CDR3 spells CASRTGGNTEAFF. In nucleotides, the CDR3 is TGTGCCAGCAGGACAGGGGGAAACACTGAAGCTTTCTTT. V usage is TRBV12-3 or TRBV12-4 and J usage is TRBJ1-1; 9 bases agree with TRBD1. The CDR3 consists of 13 residues. Unmatched junction bases numbered 1, after V lost 6 bases and J lost 2 bases.

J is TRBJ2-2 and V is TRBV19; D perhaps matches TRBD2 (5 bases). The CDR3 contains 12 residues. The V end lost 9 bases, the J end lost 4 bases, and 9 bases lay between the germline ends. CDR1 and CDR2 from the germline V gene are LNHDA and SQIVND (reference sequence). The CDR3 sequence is CARWRCTGELFF. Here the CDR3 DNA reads TGTGCCAGATGGAGGTGCACCGGGGAGCTGTTTTTT.

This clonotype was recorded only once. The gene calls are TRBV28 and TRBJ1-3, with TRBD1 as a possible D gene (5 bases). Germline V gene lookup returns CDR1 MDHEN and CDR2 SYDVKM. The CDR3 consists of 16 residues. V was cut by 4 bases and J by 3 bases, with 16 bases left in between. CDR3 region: CASSSRGVDLGNTIYF. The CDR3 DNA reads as TGTGCCAGCAGTTCGCGAGGGGTAGACCTTGGAAACACCATATATTTT. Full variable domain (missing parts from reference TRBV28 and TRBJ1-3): DVKVTQSSRYLVKRTGEKVFLECVQDMDHENMFWYRQDPGLGLRLIYFSYDVKMKEKGDIPEGYSVSREKKERFSLILESASTNQTSMYLCASSSRGVDLGNTIYFGEGSWLTVV.